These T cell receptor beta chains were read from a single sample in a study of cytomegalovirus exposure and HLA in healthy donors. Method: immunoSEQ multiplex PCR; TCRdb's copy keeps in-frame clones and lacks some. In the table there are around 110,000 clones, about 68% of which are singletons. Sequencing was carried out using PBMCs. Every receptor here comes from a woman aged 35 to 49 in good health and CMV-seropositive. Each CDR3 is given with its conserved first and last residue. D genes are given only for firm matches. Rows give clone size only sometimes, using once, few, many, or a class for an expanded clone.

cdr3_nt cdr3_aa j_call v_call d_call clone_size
TGTGCCAGCACTCGGGACAGGGGAAACACCATATATTTT CASTRDRGNTIYF TRBJ1-3 TRBV6-5 TRBD1 few
TGTGCCAGTAAGGACAGGGAGAACACTGAAGCTTTCTTT CASKDRENTEAFF TRBJ1-1 TRBV5-5 TRBD1 NA
TGTGCCAGCAGCTTAGCACGGGGCGGGGCCTACGAGCAGTACTTC CASSLARGGAYEQYF TRBJ2-7 TRBV7-8 NA NA
TGCAGCGTTACCTCACCTACGTCTTTACGACAGGGAGGATTCCGTGGCTCCTACGAGCAGTACTTC CSVTSPTSLRQGGFRGSYEQYF TRBJ2-7 TRBV29-1 NA few
TGTGCCAGCAGCTTATTCCCGCCCGATAGCGGGAGTACAGATACGCAGTATTTT CASSLFPPDSGSTDTQYF TRBJ2-3 TRBV7-2 TRBD2 NA
TGTGCCAGCAGCGTAGCCGGGATTGGCGCCTACAATGAGCAGTTCTTC CASSVAGIGAYNEQFF TRBJ2-1 TRBV9 NA NA
TGTGCCAGCAGCCTCCACAGGAAGAACACTGAAGCTTTCTTT CASSLHRKNTEAFF TRBJ1-1 TRBV11-2 NA NA
TGTGCCAGCAGAAACCGTGGCCTTTACAATGAGCAGTTCTTC CASRNRGLYNEQFF TRBJ2-1 TRBV27 NA few
TGTGCCGACCCCCCTTCGGGGACCTACGAGCAGTACTTC CADPPSGTYEQYF TRBJ2-7 TRBV7-9 NA NA
TGTGCCAGTACCCTCCGACAGGGCGTAGTCAATGAAAAACTGTTTTTT CASTLRQGVVNEKLFF TRBJ1-4 TRBV7-2 TRBD1 NA
TGCGCCAGCAGCCCTCTCGGGGGAGGAAACACCATATATTTT CASSPLGGGNTIYF TRBJ1-3 TRBV5-1 NA NA
TGTGCCAGTAGTATGGGGGAGGTATACGAGCAGTACTTC CASSMGEVYEQYF TRBJ2-7 TRBV19 NA few
TGTGCCAGCAGCGTAGCGCAGTACAATGAGCAGTTCTTC CASSVAQYNEQFF TRBJ2-1 TRBV9 NA NA
TGTGCCAGTGGGCCGGGACTAAGTATTGTAGAGCAGTTCTTC CASGPGLSIVEQFF TRBJ2-1 TRBV19 TRBD2 NA
TGTGCCATCAGTGACCCAGGCGTAACTAATGAAAAACTGTTTTTT CAISDPGVTNEKLFF TRBJ1-4 TRBV10-3 NA NA
TGTGCCAGCAGCTTAGACTACGCTGAAGCTTTCTTT CASSLDYAEAFF TRBJ1-1 TRBV11-2 NA NA
TGCAGTGTTAGCGGGGTCGACGAGCAGTACTTC CSVSGVDEQYF TRBJ2-7 TRBV20-1 TRBD2 NA
TGTGCCAGGTATACTAGCGGGGGTTACAATGAGCAGTTCTTC CARYTSGGYNEQFF TRBJ2-1 TRBV2 TRBD2 few
TGTGCCAGCAGCCAAATCTTCGACTCGACCTGGGAAGCTTTCTTT CASSQIFDSTWEAFF TRBJ1-1 TRBV4-2 NA once
TGTGCCAGCAGTTTAGGGAGGACAGGCGCCTACGAGCAGTACTTC CASSLGRTGAYEQYF TRBJ2-7 TRBV28 NA NA
TGTGCCAGCAGCGTAGCCCCAGCGGGAGTGGTAAATGAGCAGTTCTTC CASSVAPAGVVNEQFF TRBJ2-1 TRBV9 TRBD2 NA
TGTGCCAGCAGCTTATGGTACGGGTCGGCAAACGAGCAGTACTTC CASSLWYGSANEQYF TRBJ2-7 TRBV7-9 NA NA
TGTGCCAGCAGCTTAAGAACCTCCCCGGAAGAGACCCAGTACTTC CASSLRTSPEETQYF TRBJ2-5 TRBV5-4 NA NA
TGTGCCAGCAGTCTGAGGCCCCTCTACGAGCAGTACTTC CASSLRPLYEQYF TRBJ2-7 TRBV2 NA once
TGTGCCAGCAGCTTAAGGGGACAACTAGCGGTCCCGGAACAGACCCAGTACTTC CASSLRGQLAVPEQTQYF TRBJ2-5 TRBV11-2 TRBD2 few
TGTGCCAGCAACCTTCGGGGGGCTGGGAACACTGAAGCTTTCTTT CASNLRGAGNTEAFF TRBJ1-1 TRBV5-4 NA NA
TGCGCCAGCAGCTTCACAGGGAAGGATTCCTACGAGCAGTACTTC CASSFTGKDSYEQYF TRBJ2-7 TRBV5-1 NA few
TGCAGCGACGGGACACCGATGAACACTGAAGCTTTCTTT CSDGTPMNTEAFF TRBJ1-1 TRBV29-1 NA NA
TGTGCCAGCAGCACCGGATCAGGCTCCTACAATGAGCAGTTCTTC CASSTGSGSYNEQFF TRBJ2-1 TRBV9 NA NA
TGTGCCAGCAGCTTAAATCTGGTTAGGAGCTCCTATAATTCACCCCTCCACTTT CASSLNLVRSSYNSPLHF TRBJ1-6 TRBV7-8 NA NA
TGCGCCAGCAGCCAAGATCGGGTGGACAGGGTTATTGGTTCTGGAAACACCATATATTTT CASSQDRVDRVIGSGNTIYF TRBJ1-3 TRBV4-3 TRBD1 NA
TGTGCCAGCAGCACCTCGGGAGAGCAGTACTTC CASSTSGEQYF TRBJ2-7 TRBV6-5 NA NA
TGTGCCAGCGGGCCAGGGGGAATCGGGGGCTACACCTTC CASGPGGIGGYTF TRBJ1-2 TRBV5-6 TRBD1 once
TGTGCCAGCAGTTTTAGCGGGCCGCAAGAGACCCAGTACTTC CASSFSGPQETQYF TRBJ2-5 TRBV2 TRBD2 NA
TGTGCCAGCTCGGGGTGGGGTACCTACGAGCAGTACTTC CASSGWGTYEQYF TRBJ2-7 TRBV11-2 NA NA
TGTGCCAGCAGCCTACAAGCAGCGGGAGTTGCTGAGACCCAGTACTTC CASSLQAAGVAETQYF TRBJ2-5 TRBV7-2 TRBD2 NA
TGTGCCAGCAGTTTAAGCCACTCTGGAAACACCATATATTTT CASSLSHSGNTIYF TRBJ1-3 TRBV7-2 NA once
TGTGCCAGCAGTCGACAAGCTGGTTATTATGGCTACACCTTC CASSRQAGYYGYTF TRBJ1-2 TRBV27 NA NA
TGTGCCAGCCAGGTCGGGACAGGTCTTTATGGCTACACCTTC CASQVGTGLYGYTF TRBJ1-2 TRBV25-1 TRBD1 NA
TGTGCCAGCAGCCCATTCGGGTACTCTGGAAACACCATATATTTT CASSPFGYSGNTIYF TRBJ1-3 TRBV28 NA NA